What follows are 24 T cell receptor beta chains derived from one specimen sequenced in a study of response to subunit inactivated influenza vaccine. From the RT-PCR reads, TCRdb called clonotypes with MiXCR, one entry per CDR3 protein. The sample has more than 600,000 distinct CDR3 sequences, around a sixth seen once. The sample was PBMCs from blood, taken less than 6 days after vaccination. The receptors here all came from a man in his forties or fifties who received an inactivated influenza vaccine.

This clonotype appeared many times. CDR3 in DNA: TGCAGTGCTAGCAAGGGGGCGCGGACAGATACGCAGTATTTT. It translates to CSASKGARTDTQYF. The gene calls are TRBV20-1 and TRBJ2-3; 7 positions match TRBD1. CDR1 is DFQATT and CDR2 is SNEGSKA in the germline V gene (reference sequence). The CDR3 is 14 amino acids. J gave up 3 bases and V 3 bases, and 6 bases lay outside the gene matches.

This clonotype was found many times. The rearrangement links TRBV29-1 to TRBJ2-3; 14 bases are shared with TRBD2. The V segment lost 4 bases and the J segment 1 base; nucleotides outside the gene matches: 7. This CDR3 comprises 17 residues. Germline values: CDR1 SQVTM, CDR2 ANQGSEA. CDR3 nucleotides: TGCAGCGTTGGAGGACTAGCGGGAGGAGGACGCACAGATACGCAGTATTTT. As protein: CSVGGLAGGGRTDTQYF.

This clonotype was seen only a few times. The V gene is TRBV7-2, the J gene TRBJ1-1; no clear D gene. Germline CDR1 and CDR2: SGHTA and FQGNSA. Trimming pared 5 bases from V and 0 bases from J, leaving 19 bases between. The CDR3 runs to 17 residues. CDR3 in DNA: TGTGCCAGCAGCCTCGTCTTCGTGAGGATCGTGAACACTGAAGCTTTCTTT. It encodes CASSLVFVRIVNTEAFF.

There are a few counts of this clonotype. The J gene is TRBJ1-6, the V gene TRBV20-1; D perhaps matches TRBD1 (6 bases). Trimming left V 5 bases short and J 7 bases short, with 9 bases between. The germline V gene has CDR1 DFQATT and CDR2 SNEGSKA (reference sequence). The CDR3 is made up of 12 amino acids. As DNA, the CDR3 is TGCAGTGCTGGACAGAGCAATTCACCCCTCCACTTT. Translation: CSAGQSNSPLHF.

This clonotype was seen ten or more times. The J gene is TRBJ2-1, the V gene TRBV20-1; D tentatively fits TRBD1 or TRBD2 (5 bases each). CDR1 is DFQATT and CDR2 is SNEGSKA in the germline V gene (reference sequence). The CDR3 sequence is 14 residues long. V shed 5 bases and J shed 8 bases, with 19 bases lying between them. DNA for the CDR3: TGCAGTGCTCCCGAGGGGAAACTTTTCGATGAGCAGTTCTTC. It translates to CSAPEGKLFDEQFF.

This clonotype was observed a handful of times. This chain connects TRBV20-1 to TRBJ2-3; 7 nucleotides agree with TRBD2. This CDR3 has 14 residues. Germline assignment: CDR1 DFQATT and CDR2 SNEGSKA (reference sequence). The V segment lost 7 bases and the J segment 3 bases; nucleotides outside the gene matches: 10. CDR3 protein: CSGGPGLFTDTQYF. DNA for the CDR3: TGCAGTGGAGGTCCGGGACTATTTACAGATACGCAGTATTTT.

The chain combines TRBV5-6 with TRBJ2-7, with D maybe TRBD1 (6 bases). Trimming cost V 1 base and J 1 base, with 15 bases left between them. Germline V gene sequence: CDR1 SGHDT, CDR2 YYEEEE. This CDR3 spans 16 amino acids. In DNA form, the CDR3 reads TGTGCCAGCAGCTTGCCTAGGGCAGGGGAGTCCTACGAGCAGTACTTC. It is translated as CASSLPRAGESYEQYF. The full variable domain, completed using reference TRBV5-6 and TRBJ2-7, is DAGVTQSPTHLIKTRGQQVTLRCSPKSGHDTVSWYQQALGQGPQFIFQYYEEEERQRGNFPDRFSGHQFPNYSSELNVNALLLGDSALYLCASSLPRAGESYEQYFGPGTRLTVT.

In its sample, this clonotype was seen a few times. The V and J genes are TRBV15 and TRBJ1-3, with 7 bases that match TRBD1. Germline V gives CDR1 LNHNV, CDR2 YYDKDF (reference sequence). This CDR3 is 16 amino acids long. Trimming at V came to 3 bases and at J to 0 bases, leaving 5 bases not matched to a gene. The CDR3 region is CATSRRTGSSGNTIYF. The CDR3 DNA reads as TGTGCCACCAGCAGGAGGACAGGCTCCTCTGGAAACACCATATATTTT.

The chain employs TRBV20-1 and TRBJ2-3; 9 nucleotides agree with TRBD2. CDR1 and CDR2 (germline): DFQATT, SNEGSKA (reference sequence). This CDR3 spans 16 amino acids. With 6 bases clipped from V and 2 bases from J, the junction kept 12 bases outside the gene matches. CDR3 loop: CSAPPSGDLLTDTQYF. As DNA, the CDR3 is TGCAGTGCGCCGCCTAGCGGGGATCTTCTCACAGATACGCAGTATTTT.

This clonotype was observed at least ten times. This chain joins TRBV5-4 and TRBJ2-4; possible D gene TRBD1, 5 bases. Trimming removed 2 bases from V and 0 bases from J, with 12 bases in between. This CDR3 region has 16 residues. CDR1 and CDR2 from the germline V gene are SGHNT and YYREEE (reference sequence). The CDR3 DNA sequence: TGTGCCAGCAGCTTAATGACAGAGTTAGCCAAAAACATTCAGTACTTC. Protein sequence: CASSLMTELAKNIQYF.

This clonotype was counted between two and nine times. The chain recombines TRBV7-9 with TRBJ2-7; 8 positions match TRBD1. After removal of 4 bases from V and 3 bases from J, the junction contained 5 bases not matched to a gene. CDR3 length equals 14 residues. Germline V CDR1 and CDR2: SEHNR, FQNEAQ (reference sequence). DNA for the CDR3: TGTGCCAGCAGCTACACGGACAGGGTCTACGAGCAGTACTTC. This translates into CASSYTDRVYEQYF.

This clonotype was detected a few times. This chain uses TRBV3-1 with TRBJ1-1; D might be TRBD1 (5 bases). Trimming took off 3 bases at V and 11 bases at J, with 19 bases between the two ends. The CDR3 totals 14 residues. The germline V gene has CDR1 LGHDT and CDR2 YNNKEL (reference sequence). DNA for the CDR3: TGTGCCAGCAGCCACAAAGGACACGCGTCTGGGGCTTTCTTT. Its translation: CASSHKGHASGAFF.

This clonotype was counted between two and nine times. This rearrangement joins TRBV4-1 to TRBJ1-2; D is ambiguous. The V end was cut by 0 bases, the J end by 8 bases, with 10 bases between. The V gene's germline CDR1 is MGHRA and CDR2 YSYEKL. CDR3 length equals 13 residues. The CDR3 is CASSQEVLGGYTF. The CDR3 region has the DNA TGCGCCAGCAGCCAAGAGGTACTGGGAGGCTACACCTTC.

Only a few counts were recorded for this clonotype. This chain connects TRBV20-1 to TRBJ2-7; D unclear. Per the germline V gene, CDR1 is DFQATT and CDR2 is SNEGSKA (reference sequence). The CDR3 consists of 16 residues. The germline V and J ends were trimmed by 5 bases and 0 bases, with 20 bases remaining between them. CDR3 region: CSASSGSGFYSYEQYF. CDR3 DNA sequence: TGCAGTGCTTCTTCCGGATCGGGCTTTTACTCCTACGAGCAGTACTTC.

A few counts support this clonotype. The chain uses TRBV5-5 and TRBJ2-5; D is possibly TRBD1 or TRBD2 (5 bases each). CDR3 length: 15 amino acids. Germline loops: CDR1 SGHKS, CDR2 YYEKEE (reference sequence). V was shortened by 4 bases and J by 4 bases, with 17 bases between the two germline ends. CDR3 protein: CASSQTSGLGETQYF. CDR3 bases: TGTGCCAGCAGCCAGACGTCGGGGCTGGGAGAGACCCAGTACTTC. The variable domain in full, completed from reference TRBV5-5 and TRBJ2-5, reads DAGVTQSPTHLIKTRGQQVTLRCSPISGHKSVSWYQQVLGQGPQFIFQYYEKEERGRGNFPDRFSARQFPNYSSELNVNALLLGDSALYLCASSQTSGLGETQYFGPGTRLLVL.

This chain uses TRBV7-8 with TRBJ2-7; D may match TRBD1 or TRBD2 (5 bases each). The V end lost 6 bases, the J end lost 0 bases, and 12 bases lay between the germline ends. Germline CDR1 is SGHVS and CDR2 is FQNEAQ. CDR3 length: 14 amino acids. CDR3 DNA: TGTGCCAGCAGTACCCGGGACGACTCCTACGAGCAGTACTTC. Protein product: CASSTRDDSYEQYF.

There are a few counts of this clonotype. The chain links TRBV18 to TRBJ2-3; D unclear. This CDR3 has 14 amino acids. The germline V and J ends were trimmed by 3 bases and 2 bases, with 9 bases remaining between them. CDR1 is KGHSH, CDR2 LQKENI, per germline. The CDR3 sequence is CASSPSGYTDTQYF. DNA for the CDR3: TGTGCCAGCTCACCTTCCGGCTACACAGATACGCAGTATTTT.

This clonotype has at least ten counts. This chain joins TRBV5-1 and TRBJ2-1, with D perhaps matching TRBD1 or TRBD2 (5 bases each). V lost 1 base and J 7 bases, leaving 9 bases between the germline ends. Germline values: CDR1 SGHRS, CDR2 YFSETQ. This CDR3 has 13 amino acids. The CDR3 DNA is TGCGCCAGCAGCTTGAATGGGGGTAATGAGCAGTTCTTC. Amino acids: CASSLNGGNEQFF.

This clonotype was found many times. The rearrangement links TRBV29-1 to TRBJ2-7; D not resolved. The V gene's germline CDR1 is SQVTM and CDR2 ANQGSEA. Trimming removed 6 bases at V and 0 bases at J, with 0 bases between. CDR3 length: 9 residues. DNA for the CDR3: TGCAGCGTCTCCTACGAGCAGTACTTC. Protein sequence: CSVSYEQYF.

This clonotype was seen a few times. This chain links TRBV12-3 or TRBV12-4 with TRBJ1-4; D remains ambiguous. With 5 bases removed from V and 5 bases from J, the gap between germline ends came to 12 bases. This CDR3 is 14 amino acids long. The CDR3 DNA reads TGTGCCAGCAGTGCCAGCGTAGCCAATGAAAAACTGTTTTTT. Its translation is CASSASVANEKLFF.

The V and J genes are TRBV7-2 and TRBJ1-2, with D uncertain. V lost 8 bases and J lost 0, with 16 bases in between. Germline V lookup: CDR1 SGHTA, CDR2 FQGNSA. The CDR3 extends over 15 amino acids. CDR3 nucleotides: TGTGCCAGCTCCAATCTGGTGATGGCTAACTATGGCTACACCTTC. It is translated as CASSNLVMANYGYTF.

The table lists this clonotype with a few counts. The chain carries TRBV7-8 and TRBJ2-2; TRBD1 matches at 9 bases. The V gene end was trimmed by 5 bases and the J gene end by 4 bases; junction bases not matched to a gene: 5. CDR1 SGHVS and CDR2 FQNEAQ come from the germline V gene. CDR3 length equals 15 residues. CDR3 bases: TGTGCCAGCAGCCAACAGGGGGCGGGCACCGGGGAGCTGTTTTTT. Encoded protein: CASSQQGAGTGELFF.

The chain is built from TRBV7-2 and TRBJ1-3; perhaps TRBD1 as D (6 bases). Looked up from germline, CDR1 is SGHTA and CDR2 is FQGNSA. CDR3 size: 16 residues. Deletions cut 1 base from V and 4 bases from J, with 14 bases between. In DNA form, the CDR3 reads TGTGCCAGCAGCTTAGTAACAGGGTGGCAAGGAAACACCATATATTTT. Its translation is CASSLVTGWQGNTIYF.

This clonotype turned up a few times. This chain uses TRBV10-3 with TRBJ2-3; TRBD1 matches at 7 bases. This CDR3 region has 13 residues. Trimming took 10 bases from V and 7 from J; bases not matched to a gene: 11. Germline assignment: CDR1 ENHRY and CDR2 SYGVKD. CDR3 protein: CATAGTERNTQYF. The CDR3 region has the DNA TGTGCCACAGCCGGGACAGAAAGGAATACGCAGTATTTT.